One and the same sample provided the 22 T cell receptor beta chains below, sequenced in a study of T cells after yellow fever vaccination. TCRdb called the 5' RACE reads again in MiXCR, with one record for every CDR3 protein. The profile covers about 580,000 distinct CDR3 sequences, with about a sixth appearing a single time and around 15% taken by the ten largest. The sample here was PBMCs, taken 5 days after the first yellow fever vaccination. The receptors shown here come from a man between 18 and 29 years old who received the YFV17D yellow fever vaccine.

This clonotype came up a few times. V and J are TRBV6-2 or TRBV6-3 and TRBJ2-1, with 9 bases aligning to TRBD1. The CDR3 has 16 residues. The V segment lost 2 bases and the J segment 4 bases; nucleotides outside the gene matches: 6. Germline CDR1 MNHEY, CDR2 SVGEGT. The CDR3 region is CASSYPSGTGYNEQFF. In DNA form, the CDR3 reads TGTGCCAGCAGTTACCCCTCCGGGACAGGGTACAATGAGCAGTTCTTC.

In DNA form, the CDR3 reads TGTGCCAGCAGCACAACTAGCGGGGTGAACACCGGGGAGCTGTTTTTT. Its translation: CASSTTSGVNTGELFF. The rearrangement uses TRBV7-2 and TRBJ2-2, with TRBD2 matching 10 bases. With 5 bases clipped from V and 1 base from J, the junction kept 4 bases outside the gene matches. The CDR3 consists of 16 residues. Germline CDR1 is SGHTA and CDR2 is FQGNSA.

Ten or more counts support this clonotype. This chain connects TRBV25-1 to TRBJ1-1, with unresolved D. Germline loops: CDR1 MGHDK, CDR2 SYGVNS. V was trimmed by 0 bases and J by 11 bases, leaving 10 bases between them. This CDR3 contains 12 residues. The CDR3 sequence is CASSEYPGRAFF. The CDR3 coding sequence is TGTGCCAGCAGTGAATACCCAGGCCGGGCTTTCTTT. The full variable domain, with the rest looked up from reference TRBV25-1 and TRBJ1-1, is EADIYQTPRYLVIGTGKKITLECSQTMGHDKMYWYQQDPGMELHLIHYSYGVNSTEKGDLSSESTVSRIRTEHFPLTLESARPSHTSQYLCASSEYPGRAFFGQGTRLTVV.

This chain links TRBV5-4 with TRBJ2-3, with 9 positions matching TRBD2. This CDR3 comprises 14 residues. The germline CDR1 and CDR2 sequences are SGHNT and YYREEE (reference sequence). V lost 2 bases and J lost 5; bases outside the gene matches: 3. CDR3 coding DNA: TGTGCCAGCAGCTTCAAACTAGCGGGAGATACGCAGTATTTT. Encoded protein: CASSFKLAGDTQYF.

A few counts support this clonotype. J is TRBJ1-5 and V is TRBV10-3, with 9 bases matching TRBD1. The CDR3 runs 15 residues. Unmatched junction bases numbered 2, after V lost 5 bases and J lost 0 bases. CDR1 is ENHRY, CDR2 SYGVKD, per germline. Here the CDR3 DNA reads TGTGCCATCAGTCGGACAGGGGATAGCAATCAGCCCCAGCATTTT. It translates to CAISRTGDSNQPQHF.

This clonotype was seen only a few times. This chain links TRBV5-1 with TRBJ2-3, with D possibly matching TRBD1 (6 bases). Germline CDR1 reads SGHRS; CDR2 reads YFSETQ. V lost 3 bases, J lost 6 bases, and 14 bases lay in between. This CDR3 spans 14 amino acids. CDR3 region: CASSSTRQADTQYF. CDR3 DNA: TGCGCCAGCAGCTCGACACGACAGGCCGATACGCAGTATTTT.

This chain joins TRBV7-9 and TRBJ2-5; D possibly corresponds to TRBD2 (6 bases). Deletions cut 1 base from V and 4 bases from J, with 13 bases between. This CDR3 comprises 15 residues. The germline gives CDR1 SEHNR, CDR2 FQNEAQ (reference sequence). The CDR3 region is CASSLDGARGETQYF. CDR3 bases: TGTGCCAGCAGCTTAGACGGGGCGCGGGGAGAGACCCAGTACTTC.

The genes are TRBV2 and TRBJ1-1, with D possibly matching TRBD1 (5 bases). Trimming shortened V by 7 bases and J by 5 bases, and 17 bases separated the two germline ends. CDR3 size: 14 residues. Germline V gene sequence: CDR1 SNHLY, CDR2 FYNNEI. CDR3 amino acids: CASTLPGGRTEAFF. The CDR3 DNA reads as TGTGCCAGCACCCTCCCGGGGGGTAGAACTGAAGCTTTCTTT.

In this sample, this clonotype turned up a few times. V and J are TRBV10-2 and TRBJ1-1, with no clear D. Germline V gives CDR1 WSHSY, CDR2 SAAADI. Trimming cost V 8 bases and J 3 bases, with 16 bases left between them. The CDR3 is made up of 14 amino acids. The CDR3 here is CASEARAFDTEAFF. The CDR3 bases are TGCGCCAGCGAGGCCCGAGCGTTTGACACTGAAGCTTTCTTT.

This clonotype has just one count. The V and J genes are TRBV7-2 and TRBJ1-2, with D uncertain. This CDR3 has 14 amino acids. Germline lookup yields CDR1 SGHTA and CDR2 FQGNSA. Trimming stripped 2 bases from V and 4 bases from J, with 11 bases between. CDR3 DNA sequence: TGTGCCAGCAGCTTAATCGGCCAGTCCTATGGCTACACCTTC. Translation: CASSLIGQSYGYTF.

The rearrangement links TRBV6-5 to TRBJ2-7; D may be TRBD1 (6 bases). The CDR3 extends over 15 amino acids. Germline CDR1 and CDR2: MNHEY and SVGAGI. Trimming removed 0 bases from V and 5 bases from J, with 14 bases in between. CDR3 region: CASSYSSAGANEQYF. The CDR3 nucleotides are TGTGCCAGCAGTTACTCCAGCGCAGGGGCAAACGAGCAGTACTTC.

The chain's CDR3 is CATSRDVGPSYEQYF. The CDR3, as DNA: TGTGCCACCAGCAGAGATGTAGGACCCTCCTACGAGCAGTACTTC. The V call is TRBV15, the J call TRBJ2-7; no reliable D call. The V end was cut by 0 bases, the J end by 0 bases, with 9 bases between. The CDR3 loop spans 15 amino acids. Germline CDR1 reads LNHNV; CDR2 reads YYDKDF (reference sequence).

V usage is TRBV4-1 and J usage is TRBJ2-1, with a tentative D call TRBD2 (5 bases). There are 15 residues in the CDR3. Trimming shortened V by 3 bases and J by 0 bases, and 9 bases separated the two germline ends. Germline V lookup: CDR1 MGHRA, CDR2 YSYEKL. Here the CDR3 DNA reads TGCGCCAGCAGCCAGAGGGAGAGCTCCTACAATGAGCAGTTCTTC. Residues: CASSQRESSYNEQFF.

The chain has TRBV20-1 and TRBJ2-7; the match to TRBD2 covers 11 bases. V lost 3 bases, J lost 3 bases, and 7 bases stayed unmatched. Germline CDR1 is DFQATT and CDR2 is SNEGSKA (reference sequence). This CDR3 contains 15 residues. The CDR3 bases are TGCAGTGCTAGTTCCGTAGCGGGGGGGGACTACGAGCAGTACTTC. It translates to CSASSVAGGDYEQYF.

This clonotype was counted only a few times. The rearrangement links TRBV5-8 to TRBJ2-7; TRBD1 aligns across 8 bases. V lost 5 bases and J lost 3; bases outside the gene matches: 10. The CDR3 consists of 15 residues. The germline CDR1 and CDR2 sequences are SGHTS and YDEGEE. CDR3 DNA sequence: TGTGCCAGCAGTCTTGACAGGGGTCTTATCTACGAGCAGTACTTC. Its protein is CASSLDRGLIYEQYF.

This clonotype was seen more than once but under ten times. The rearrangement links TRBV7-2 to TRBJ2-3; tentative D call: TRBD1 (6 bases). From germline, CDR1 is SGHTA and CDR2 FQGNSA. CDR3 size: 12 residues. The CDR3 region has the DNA TGTGCAGGGCGGACAGTCACAGATACGCAGTATTTT. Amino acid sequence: CAGRTVTDTQYF.

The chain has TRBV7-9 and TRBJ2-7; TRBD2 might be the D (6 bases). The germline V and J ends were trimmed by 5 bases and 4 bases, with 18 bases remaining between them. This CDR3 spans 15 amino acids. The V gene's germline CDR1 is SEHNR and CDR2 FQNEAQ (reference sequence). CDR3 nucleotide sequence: TGTGCCAGCAGCCTGTTAGGAGCGGGCCTATACGAGCAGTACTTC. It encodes CASSLLGAGLYEQYF.

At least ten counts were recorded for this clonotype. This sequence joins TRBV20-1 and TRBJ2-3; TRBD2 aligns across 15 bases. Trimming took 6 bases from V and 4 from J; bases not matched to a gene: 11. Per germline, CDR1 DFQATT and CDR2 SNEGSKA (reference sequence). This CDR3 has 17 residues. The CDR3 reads CSASGTSGGLRADTQYF. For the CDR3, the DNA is TGCAGTGCCTCCGGGACTAGCGGGGGGCTGAGGGCAGATACGCAGTATTTT.

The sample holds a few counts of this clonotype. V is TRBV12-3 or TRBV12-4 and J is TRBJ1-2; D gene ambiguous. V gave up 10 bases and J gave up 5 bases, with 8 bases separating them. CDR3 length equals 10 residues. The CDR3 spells CATQVYGYTF. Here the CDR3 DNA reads TGTGCCACCCAGGTTTATGGCTACACCTTC.

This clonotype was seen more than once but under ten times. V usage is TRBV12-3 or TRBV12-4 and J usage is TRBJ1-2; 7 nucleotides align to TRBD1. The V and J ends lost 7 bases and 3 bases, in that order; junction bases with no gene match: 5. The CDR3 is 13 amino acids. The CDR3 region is CASNGGTDYGYTF. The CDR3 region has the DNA TGTGCCAGCAATGGAGGGACAGACTATGGCTACACCTTC.

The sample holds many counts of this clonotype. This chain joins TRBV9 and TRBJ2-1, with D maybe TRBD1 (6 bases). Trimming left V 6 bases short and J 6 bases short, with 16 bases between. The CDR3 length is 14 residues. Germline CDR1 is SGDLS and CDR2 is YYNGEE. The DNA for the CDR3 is TGTGCCAGCACCCCAGGACAGCCAACCAATGAGCAGTTCTTC. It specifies CASTPGQPTNEQFF. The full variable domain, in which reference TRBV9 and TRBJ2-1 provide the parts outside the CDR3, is DSGVTQTPKHLITATGQRVTLRCSPRSGDLSVYWYQQSLDQGLQFLIQYYNGEERAKGNILERFSAQQFPDLHSELNLSSLELGDSALYFCASTPGQPTNEQFFGPGTRLTVL.

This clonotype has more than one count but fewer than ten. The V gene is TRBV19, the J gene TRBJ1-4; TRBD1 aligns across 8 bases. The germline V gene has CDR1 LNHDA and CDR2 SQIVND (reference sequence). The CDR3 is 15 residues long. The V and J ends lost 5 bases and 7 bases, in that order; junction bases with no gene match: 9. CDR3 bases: TGTGCCAGTAGTCAAACTAATACAGGGGGTGAAAAACTGTTTTTT. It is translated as CASSQTNTGGEKLFF.